A selection of T cell receptor beta chains follows, all from one sample in a study of Ad26.COV2.S vaccination and SARS-CoV-2 variants. The table came from immunoSEQ multiplex PCR; TCRdb's copy has only in-frame clones and leaves some out. Among about 680,000 clones, about 89% were seen once, and the ten largest hold 1.5%. The sample here was peripheral blood, taken in a trial of Ad26.COV2.S vaccine versus placebo. These receptors were taken from a person aged 18 to 59 who received the Ad26.COV2.S COVID-19 vaccine or a placebo. Both conserved end residues are part of each CDR3. The D gene is left open where the match is weak. Some rows mark clone size as missing; the rest say once, few, many or name a class of expanded clone.

j_call: TRBJ1-4
v_call: TRBV6-5
d_call: .
clone_size: .
cdr3_nt: TGTGCCAGCAGTTACGTGGGGACAAATGAAAAACTGTTTTTT
cdr3_aa: CASSYVGTNEKLFF

j_call: TRBJ2-3
v_call: TRBV5-1
d_call: .
clone_size: .
cdr3_nt: TGCGCCAGCCTCCAGGGGGGTCCGGGAGATACGCAGTATTTT
cdr3_aa: CASLQGGPGDTQYF

j_call: TRBJ2-1
v_call: TRBV5-1
d_call: TRBD2
clone_size: .
cdr3_nt: TGCGCCAGCAGCTTTGCTAGCGGGAACAATGAGCAGTTCTTC
cdr3_aa: CASSFASGNNEQFF

j_call: TRBJ2-5
v_call: TRBV18
d_call: TRBD1
clone_size: .
cdr3_nt: TGTGCCAGCTCACCACTCGGGACAGGTGTCGGGACCCAGTACTTC
cdr3_aa: CASSPLGTGVGTQYF

j_call: TRBJ2-7
v_call: TRBV6-6
d_call: .
clone_size: once
cdr3_nt: TGTGCCAGCAGAATAGGCCTAAGTGAGTTGATGGACGAGCAGTACTTC
cdr3_aa: CASRIGLSELMDEQYF

j_call: TRBJ1-5
v_call: TRBV7-6
d_call: .
clone_size: .
cdr3_nt: TGTGCCAGCAGCTTCCCCAGGACAGAGGATCAGCCCCAGCATTTT
cdr3_aa: CASSFPRTEDQPQHF

j_call: TRBJ1-1
v_call: TRBV5-4
d_call: .
clone_size: .
cdr3_nt: TGTGCCAGCAGCACGGACAGCCGCATGAACACTGAAGCTTTCTTT
cdr3_aa: CASSTDSRMNTEAFF

j_call: TRBJ1-2
v_call: TRBV18
d_call: TRBD1
clone_size: once
cdr3_nt: TGTGCCAGCTCACCACGGGACAGGGGTGGCGGCTACACCTTC
cdr3_aa: CASSPRDRGGGYTF

j_call: TRBJ2-7
v_call: TRBV6-6
d_call: TRBD1
clone_size: once
cdr3_nt: TGTGCCAGCAGTACGCGGACAGGAACCTCCTACGAGCAGTACTTC
cdr3_aa: CASSTRTGTSYEQYF

j_call: TRBJ2-2
v_call: TRBV19
d_call: .
clone_size: .
cdr3_nt: TGTGCCAGTAGTATATCGCCCCAGTACTACCTTAAAGCCGGGGAGCTGTTTTTT
cdr3_aa: CASSISPQYYLKAGELFF

j_call: TRBJ2-3
v_call: TRBV5-6
d_call: TRBD2
clone_size: .
cdr3_nt: TGTGCCAGCAGCTTGGCCTGGCGGGGGGACACAGATACGCAGTATTTT
cdr3_aa: CASSLAWRGDTDTQYF

j_call: TRBJ2-2
v_call: TRBV29-1
d_call: .
clone_size: .
cdr3_nt: TGCAGCGTTGCATGGACCGGGGAGCTGTTTTTT
cdr3_aa: CSVAWTGELFF

j_call: TRBJ2-5
v_call: TRBV27
d_call: .
clone_size: .
cdr3_nt: TGTGCCAGCAGTTTTCGGCGATGGGGGGAGACCCAGTACTTC
cdr3_aa: CASSFRRWGETQYF

j_call: TRBJ1-6
v_call: TRBV7-8
d_call: .
clone_size: .
cdr3_nt: TGTGCCAGCAGCTCGAGGGAGGGAGGCTCACCCCTCCACTTT
cdr3_aa: CASSSREGGSPLHF

j_call: TRBJ2-3
v_call: TRBV18
d_call: .
clone_size: .
cdr3_nt: TGTGCCAGCTCACCACCCCGGACTACCTTATTCCCGGGGTATTTT
cdr3_aa: CASSPPRTTLFPGYF

j_call: TRBJ1-1
v_call: TRBV29-1
d_call: .
clone_size: .
cdr3_nt: TGCAGCGTTGAGTCGATTGAAGCTTTCTTT
cdr3_aa: CSVESIEAFF

j_call: TRBJ2-1
v_call: TRBV19
d_call: .
clone_size: .
cdr3_nt: TGTGCCAGTCGGGACGATATCTACAATGAGCAGTTCTTC
cdr3_aa: CASRDDIYNEQFF

j_call: TRBJ2-7
v_call: TRBV5-1
d_call: .
clone_size: .
cdr3_nt: TGCGCCAGCAGCTTGAATCGGGGCTACGAGCAGTACTTC
cdr3_aa: CASSLNRGYEQYF

j_call: TRBJ2-7
v_call: TRBV24-1
d_call: .
clone_size: .
cdr3_nt: TGTGCCACCAGTGCGGCGGGGCCCTTAGGTGAGCAGTACTTC
cdr3_aa: CATSAAGPLGEQYF

j_call: TRBJ2-3
v_call: TRBV4-3
d_call: .
clone_size: .
cdr3_nt: TGCGCCAGCAGCCGGACACTGAGCACAGATACGCAGTATTTT
cdr3_aa: CASSRTLSTDTQYF

j_call: TRBJ2-7
v_call: TRBV7-9
d_call: .
clone_size: .
cdr3_nt: TGTGCCAGCAGCCCGGCTGGTTACGGGGAGCAGTACTTC
cdr3_aa: CASSPAGYGEQYF

j_call: TRBJ2-3
v_call: TRBV7-4
d_call: TRBD2
clone_size: .
cdr3_nt: TGTGCCAGGTTTTCCGCCGGGACAGGCATAGCGGGGGGGCAAGATACGCAGTATTTT
cdr3_aa: CARFSAGTGIAGGQDTQYF

j_call: TRBJ2-2
v_call: TRBV2
d_call: .
clone_size: few
cdr3_nt: TGTGCCAGCAGTACCTTACTAGGTGGCACCGGGGAGCTGTTTTTT
cdr3_aa: CASSTLLGGTGELFF